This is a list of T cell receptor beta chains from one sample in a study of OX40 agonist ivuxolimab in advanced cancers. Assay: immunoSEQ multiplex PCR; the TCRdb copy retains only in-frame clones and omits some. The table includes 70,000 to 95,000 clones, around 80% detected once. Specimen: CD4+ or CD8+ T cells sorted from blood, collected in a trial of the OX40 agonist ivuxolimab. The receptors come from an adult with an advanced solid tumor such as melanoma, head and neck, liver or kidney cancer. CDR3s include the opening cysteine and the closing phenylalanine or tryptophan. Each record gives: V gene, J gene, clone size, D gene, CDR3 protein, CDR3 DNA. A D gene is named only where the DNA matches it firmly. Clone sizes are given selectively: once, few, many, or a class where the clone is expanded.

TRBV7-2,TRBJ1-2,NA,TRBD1,CASSLTGQGADGYTF,TGTGCCAGCAGCCTAACCGGACAGGGGGCGGATGGCTACACCTTC
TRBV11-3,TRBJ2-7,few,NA,CASSARGTYEQYF,TGTGCCAGCAGCGCACGGGGAACGTACGAGCAGTACTTC
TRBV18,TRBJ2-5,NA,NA,CASSPYQETQYF,TGTGCCAGCTCACCGTACCAAGAGACCCAGTACTTC
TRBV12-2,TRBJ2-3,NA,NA,CASRLCRLADSTDTQYF,TGTGCAAGTCGCTTGTGTAGGCTAGCGGATAGCACAGATACGCAGTATTTT
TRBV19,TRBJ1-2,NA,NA,CASSSRAGYGYTF,TGTGCCAGTAGTTCCCGGGCGGGATATGGCTACACCTTC
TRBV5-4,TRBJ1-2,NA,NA,CASSLNNGYTF,TGTGCCAGCAGCCTGAACAATGGCTACACCTTC
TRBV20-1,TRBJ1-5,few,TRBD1,CSATDRAAQHF,TGCAGTGCTACAGACAGGGCCGCCCAGCATTTT
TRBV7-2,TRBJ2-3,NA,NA,CASSLSYRGTDTQYF,TGTGCCAGCAGCTTAAGCTACAGGGGCACAGATACGCAGTATTTT
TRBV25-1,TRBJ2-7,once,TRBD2,CASSPYGGTSYGQYF,TGTGCCAGCAGTCCCTACGGGGGGACTAGTTACGGGCAGTACTTC
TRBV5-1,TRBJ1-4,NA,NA,CASSLAADSPWEKLFF,TGCGCCAGCAGCTTGGCCGCCGACAGCCCTTGGGAAAAACTGTTTTTT
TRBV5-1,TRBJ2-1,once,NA,CASSLGGAINNEQFF,TGCGCCAGCAGCTTGGGAGGGGCCATCAACAATGAGCAGTTCTTC
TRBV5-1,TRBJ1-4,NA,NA,CASSLEAGTSVEKLFF,TGCGCCAGCAGCTTGGAGGCGGGGACTTCGGTTGAAAAACTGTTTTTT
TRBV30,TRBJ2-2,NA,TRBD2,CAWRTSGEAGELFF,TGTGCCTGGAGAACTAGCGGGGAGGCCGGGGAGCTGTTTTTT
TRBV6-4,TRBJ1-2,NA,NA,CASSDSPGEYGYTF,TGTGCCAGCAGTGACTCTCCAGGGGAGTATGGCTACACCTTC
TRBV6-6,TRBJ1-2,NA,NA,CASTSGTGNYGYTF,TGTGCCAGCACCTCCGGGACGGGGAACTATGGCTACACCTTC
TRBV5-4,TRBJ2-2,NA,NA,CASSFTGGGTGELFF,TGTGCCAGCAGCTTTACAGGGGGGGGCACCGGGGAGCTGTTTTTT
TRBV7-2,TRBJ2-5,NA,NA,CASSSTHQETQYF,TGTGCCAGCAGTTCGACCCACCAAGAGACCCAGTACTTC
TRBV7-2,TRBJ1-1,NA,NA,CASVQSGGRNTEAFF,TGTGCCAGCGTGCAGTCGGGAGGGAGAAACACTGAAGCTTTCTTT
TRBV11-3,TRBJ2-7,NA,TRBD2,CASSLDQGGSGTSYEQYF,TGTGCCAGCAGCTTAGATCAAGGAGGTAGCGGGACCTCCTACGAGCAGTACTTC
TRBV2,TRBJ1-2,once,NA,CASSDGGLDGYTF,TGTGCCAGCAGTGACGGGGGACTAGACGGCTACACCTTC
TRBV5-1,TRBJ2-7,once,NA,CASSLVGGTYEQYF,TGCGCCAGCAGCTTGGTTGGGGGAACCTACGAGCAGTACTTC
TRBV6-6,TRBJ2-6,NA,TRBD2,CASGGAGANVLTF,TGTGCCAGCGGGGGGGCTGGGGCCAACGTCCTGACTTTC
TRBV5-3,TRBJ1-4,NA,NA,CARSSYRFGCGGEKLFF,TGTGCCAGAAGCTCGTATCGATTTGGCTGCGGGGGAGAAAAACTGTTTTTT
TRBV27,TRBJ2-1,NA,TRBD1,CASRDRAPPLIQFF,TGTGCCAGCCGGGACAGGGCCCCCCCTTTGATCCAGTTCTTC
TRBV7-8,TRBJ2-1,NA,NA,CASSADWDQFF,TGTGCCAGCAGCGCGGACTGGGACCAGTTCTTC
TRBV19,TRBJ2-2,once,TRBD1,CASRPQGSGELFF,TGTGCCAGTAGGCCACAGGGGAGCGGGGAGCTGTTTTTT
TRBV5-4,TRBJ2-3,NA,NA,CASSWGQGGTDTQYF,TGTGCCAGCAGCTGGGGCCAGGGAGGCACCGATACGCAGTATTTT
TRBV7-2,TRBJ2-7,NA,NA,CASSAQALSYEQYF,TGTGCCAGCAGCGCACAGGCTTTGAGCTACGAGCAGTACTTC
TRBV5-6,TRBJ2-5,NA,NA,CASSLRDLQETQYF,TGTGCCAGCAGCCTCCGTGATTTACAAGAGACCCAGTACTTC
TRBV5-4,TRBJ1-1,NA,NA,CASSSEVNTEAFF,TGTGCCAGCAGCTCCGAAGTAAACACTGAAGCTTTCTTT
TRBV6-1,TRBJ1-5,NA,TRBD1,CASSGQGLDQPQHF,TGTGCCAGCAGTGGACAGGGACTGGATCAGCCCCAGCATTTT